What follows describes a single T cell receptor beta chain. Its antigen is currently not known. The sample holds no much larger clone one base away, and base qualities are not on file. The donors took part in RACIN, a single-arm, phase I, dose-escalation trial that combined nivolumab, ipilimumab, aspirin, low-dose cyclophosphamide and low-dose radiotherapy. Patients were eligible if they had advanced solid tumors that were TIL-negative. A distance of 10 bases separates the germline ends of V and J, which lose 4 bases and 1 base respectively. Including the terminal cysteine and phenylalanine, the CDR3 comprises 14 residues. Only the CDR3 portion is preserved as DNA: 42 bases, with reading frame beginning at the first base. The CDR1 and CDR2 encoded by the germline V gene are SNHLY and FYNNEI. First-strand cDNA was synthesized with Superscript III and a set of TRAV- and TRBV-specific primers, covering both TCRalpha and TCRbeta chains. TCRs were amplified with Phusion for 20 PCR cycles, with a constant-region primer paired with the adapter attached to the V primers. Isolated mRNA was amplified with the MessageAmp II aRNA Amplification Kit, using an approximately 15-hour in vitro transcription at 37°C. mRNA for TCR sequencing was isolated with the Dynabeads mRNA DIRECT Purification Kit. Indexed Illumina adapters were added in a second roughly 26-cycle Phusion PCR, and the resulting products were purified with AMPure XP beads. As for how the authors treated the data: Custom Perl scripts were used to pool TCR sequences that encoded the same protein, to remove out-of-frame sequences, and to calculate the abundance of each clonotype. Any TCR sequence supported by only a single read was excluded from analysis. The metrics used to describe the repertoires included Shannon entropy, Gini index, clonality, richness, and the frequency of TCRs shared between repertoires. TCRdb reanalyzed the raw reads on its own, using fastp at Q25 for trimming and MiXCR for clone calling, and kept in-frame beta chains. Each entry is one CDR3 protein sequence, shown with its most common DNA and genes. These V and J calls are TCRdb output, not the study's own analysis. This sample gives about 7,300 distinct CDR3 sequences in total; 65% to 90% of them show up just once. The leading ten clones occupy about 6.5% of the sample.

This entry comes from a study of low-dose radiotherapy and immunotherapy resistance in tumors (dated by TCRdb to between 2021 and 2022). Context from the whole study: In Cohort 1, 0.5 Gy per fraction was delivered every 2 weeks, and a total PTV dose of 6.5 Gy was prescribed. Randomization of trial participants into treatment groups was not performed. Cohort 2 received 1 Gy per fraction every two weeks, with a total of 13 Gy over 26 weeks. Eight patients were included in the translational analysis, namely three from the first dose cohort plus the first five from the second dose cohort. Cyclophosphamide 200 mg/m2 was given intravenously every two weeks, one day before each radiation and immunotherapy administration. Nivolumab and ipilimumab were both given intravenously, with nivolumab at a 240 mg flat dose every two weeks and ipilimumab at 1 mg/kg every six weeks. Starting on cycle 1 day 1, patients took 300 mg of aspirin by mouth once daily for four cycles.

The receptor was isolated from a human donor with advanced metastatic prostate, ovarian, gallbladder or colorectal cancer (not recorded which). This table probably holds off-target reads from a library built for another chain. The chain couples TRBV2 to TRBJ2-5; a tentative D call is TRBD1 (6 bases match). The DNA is TGTGCCAGCAGTGGGACAGCCTCCCAAGAGACCCAGTACTTC. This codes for CASSGTASQETQYF.